A selection of T cell receptor beta chains follows, all from one sample in a study of shared clonotypes between healthy human individuals. Sequencing was performed with immunoSEQ multiplex PCR; in TCRdb, only in-frame clones are kept and a portion is missing. The top ten clones hold approximately 0.37% of a sample with around 2.5 million clones, approximately 93% of them seen once. The sequencing sample was made of naive CD4+ T cells from PBMCs. These receptors originate from a man between 18 and 29 years old in good health. Some clones in this sample may be carry-over from other donors' samples. Both conserved end residues are part of each CDR3. The D gene is left open where the match is weak. Size is stated for part of the rows, as once, few or many counts, or as a class when the clone is expanded.

CDR3aa: CASSPHVDTEAFF
CDR3nt: TGTGCCAGCAGCCCTCATGTGGACACTGAAGCTTTCTTT
abundance: -
v_gene: TRBV27
j_gene: TRBJ1-1
d_gene: -

CDR3aa: CASSLGDSILEGYTF
CDR3nt: TGTGCCAGCAGCTTAGGGGACAGCATTTTGGAGGGCTACACCTTC
abundance: -
v_gene: TRBV7-9
j_gene: TRBJ1-2
d_gene: TRBD1

CDR3aa: CASSSRGGNEQFF
CDR3nt: TGTGCCAGCAGCTCTCGGGGGGGCAATGAGCAGTTCTTC
abundance: -
v_gene: TRBV11-3
j_gene: TRBJ2-1
d_gene: TRBD2

CDR3aa: CASRPLAGSWDTGELFF
CDR3nt: TGTGCCAGCAGGCCCCTAGCGGGATCATGGGACACCGGGGAGCTGTTTTTT
abundance: -
v_gene: TRBV27
j_gene: TRBJ2-2
d_gene: TRBD2

CDR3aa: CASSPLPGSSYEQYF
CDR3nt: TGCGCCAGCAGCCCACTTCCAGGGTCCTCCTACGAGCAGTACTTC
abundance: -
v_gene: TRBV5-1
j_gene: TRBJ2-7
d_gene: -

CDR3aa: CASSPRAGELFF
CDR3nt: TGTGCCAGCAGCCCCCGGGCCGGGGAGCTGTTTTTT
abundance: once
v_gene: TRBV11-3
j_gene: TRBJ2-2
d_gene: -

CDR3aa: CASSLMAGANTGELFF
CDR3nt: TGTGCCAGCAGCTTAATGGCAGGCGCGAACACCGGGGAGCTGTTTTTT
abundance: -
v_gene: TRBV7-3
j_gene: TRBJ2-2
d_gene: -

CDR3aa: CASSLAYGQGIDTQYF
CDR3nt: TGCGCCAGCAGCTTGGCATACGGACAGGGCATCGATACGCAGTATTTT
abundance: once
v_gene: TRBV5-1
j_gene: TRBJ2-3
d_gene: TRBD1

CDR3aa: CASRGQGTYEQYF
CDR3nt: TGTGCCAGCAGAGGACAGGGGACCTACGAGCAGTACTTC
abundance: -
v_gene: TRBV7-8
j_gene: TRBJ2-7
d_gene: TRBD1

CDR3aa: CASSGARANEQFF
CDR3nt: TGTGCCAGCAGCGGAGCTCGGGCCAATGAGCAGTTCTTC
abundance: -
v_gene: TRBV9
j_gene: TRBJ2-1
d_gene: -

CDR3aa: CASSLWKKRGRHIQYF
CDR3nt: TGTGCCAGCAGTTTATGGAAGAAAAGGGGAAGGCACATTCAGTACTTC
abundance: -
v_gene: TRBV28
j_gene: TRBJ2-4
d_gene: -

CDR3aa: CASRPGGANIQYF
CDR3nt: TGTGCCAGTAGACCCGGTGGGGCGAACATTCAGTACTTC
abundance: -
v_gene: TRBV19
j_gene: TRBJ2-4
d_gene: -

CDR3aa: CASSIRGRAKLADTQYF
CDR3nt: TGTGCCAGTAGTATTCGAGGGAGGGCCAAGTTGGCAGATACGCAGTATTTT
abundance: -
v_gene: TRBV19
j_gene: TRBJ2-3
d_gene: TRBD2

CDR3aa: CTSSQAGTSALVQETQYF
CDR3nt: TGCACCAGCAGCCAAGCGGGGACTAGCGCCCTTGTCCAAGAGACCCAGTACTTC
abundance: -
v_gene: TRBV1
j_gene: TRBJ2-5
d_gene: -

CDR3aa: CASSLQGPQETQYF
CDR3nt: TGCGCCAGCAGCTTACAAGGACCACAAGAGACCCAGTACTTC
abundance: -
v_gene: TRBV5-1
j_gene: TRBJ2-5
d_gene: -

CDR3aa: CASSVDPSYEQYF
CDR3nt: TGTGCCAGCAGCGTAGATCCCTCCTACGAGCAGTACTTC
abundance: -
v_gene: TRBV9
j_gene: TRBJ2-7
d_gene: -

CDR3aa: CSARGLVEAFF
CDR3nt: TGCAGTGCTAGAGGTCTGGTTGAAGCTTTCTTT
abundance: -
v_gene: TRBV20-1
j_gene: TRBJ1-1
d_gene: -

CDR3aa: CSARPGTEAFF
CDR3nt: TGCAGTGCTCGACCCGGCACTGAAGCTTTCTTT
abundance: -
v_gene: TRBV20-1
j_gene: TRBJ1-1
d_gene: -

CDR3aa: CASSPGGGETQYF
CDR3nt: TGTGCCAGCAGCCCGGGCGGAGGAGAGACCCAGTACTTC
abundance: -
v_gene: TRBV11-3
j_gene: TRBJ2-5
d_gene: -

CDR3aa: CASLQPSGNTIYF
CDR3nt: TGTGCCAGCCTGCAGCCAAGCGGAAACACCATATATTTT
abundance: -
v_gene: TRBV6-5
j_gene: TRBJ1-3
d_gene: -

CDR3aa: CASSTPAGADEKLFF
CDR3nt: TGTGCCAGCAGTACCCCTGCAGGGGCGGATGAAAAACTGTTTTTT
abundance: -
v_gene: TRBV27
j_gene: TRBJ1-4
d_gene: -

CDR3aa: CASSPPSSGEQFF
CDR3nt: TGTGCCAGCTCACCACCCTCTTCGGGTGAGCAGTTCTTC
abundance: -
v_gene: TRBV18
j_gene: TRBJ2-1
d_gene: -

CDR3aa: CASSQEGGPSTDTQYF
CDR3nt: TGCGCCAGCAGCCAAGAGGGGGGACCAAGCACAGATACGCAGTATTTT
abundance: -
v_gene: TRBV4-3
j_gene: TRBJ2-3
d_gene: -

CDR3aa: CASSVVGESYEQYF
CDR3nt: TGTGCCAGCAGCGTAGTGGGGGAGAGCTACGAGCAGTACTTC
abundance: -
v_gene: TRBV9
j_gene: TRBJ2-7
d_gene: -

CDR3aa: CASRFTGGYEQYF
CDR3nt: TGTGCCAGCAGGTTCACAGGGGGCTACGAGCAGTACTTC
abundance: -
v_gene: TRBV6-5
j_gene: TRBJ2-7
d_gene: TRBD1

CDR3aa: CASSQGRLVLYNEQFF
CDR3nt: TGTGCCAGCAGCCAGGGGCGACTCGTCCTCTACAATGAGCAGTTCTTC
abundance: once
v_gene: TRBV7-8
j_gene: TRBJ2-1
d_gene: -

CDR3aa: CASKDLPGTIYF
CDR3nt: TGTGCCAGCAAGGACTTACCAGGCACCATATATTTT
abundance: -
v_gene: TRBV6-5
j_gene: TRBJ1-3
d_gene: -

CDR3aa: CASSPRTPEETQYF
CDR3nt: TGTGCCAGCAGCCCAAGGACACCCGAAGAGACCCAGTACTTC
abundance: -
v_gene: TRBV7-9
j_gene: TRBJ2-5
d_gene: -

CDR3aa: CASSKALSYEQYF
CDR3nt: TGTGCCAGCAGTAAGGCTCTCTCCTACGAGCAGTACTTC
abundance: -
v_gene: TRBV2
j_gene: TRBJ2-7
d_gene: -

CDR3aa: CASSLASGGLFYEQYF
CDR3nt: TGTGCCAGCAGTTTAGCTAGCGGGGGATTATTCTACGAGCAGTACTTC
abundance: -
v_gene: TRBV28
j_gene: TRBJ2-7
d_gene: TRBD2

CDR3aa: CATSRGTTSAYNEQFF
CDR3nt: TGTGCCACCAGCAGAGGGACTACTTCTGCCTACAATGAGCAGTTCTTC
abundance: once
v_gene: TRBV15
j_gene: TRBJ2-1
d_gene: -

CDR3aa: CASSAVWSGGTDTQYF
CDR3nt: TGTGCCAGCTCAGCCGTTTGGAGCGGGGGCACAGATACGCAGTATTTT
abundance: -
v_gene: TRBV18
j_gene: TRBJ2-3
d_gene: TRBD2

CDR3aa: CASSAGTEGETQYF
CDR3nt: TGTGCCAGCAGCGCTGGGACGGAGGGAGAGACCCAGTACTTC
abundance: -
v_gene: TRBV11-3
j_gene: TRBJ2-5
d_gene: -

CDR3aa: CASSLRAGAAHNEQFF
CDR3nt: TGTGCCAGCAGCTTAAGGGCGGGAGCTGCCCACAATGAGCAGTTCTTC
abundance: -
v_gene: TRBV7-9
j_gene: TRBJ2-1
d_gene: TRBD2

CDR3aa: CASSLFPAGGPGTGELFF
CDR3nt: TGTGCCAGCAGCTTATTTCCAGCGGGAGGGCCCGGCACCGGGGAGCTGTTTTTT
abundance: -
v_gene: TRBV7-2
j_gene: TRBJ2-2
d_gene: TRBD2

CDR3aa: CASSPDGLAGGGDTGELFF
CDR3nt: TGTGCCAGCAGCCCCGACGGGCTAGCGGGAGGGGGGGACACCGGGGAGCTGTTTTTT
abundance: -
v_gene: TRBV21-1
j_gene: TRBJ2-2
d_gene: -

CDR3aa: CASSTHLRDPNEKLFF
CDR3nt: TGTGCCAGCAGTACCCACCTCCGGGACCCCAATGAAAAACTGTTTTTT
abundance: -
v_gene: TRBV28
j_gene: TRBJ1-4
d_gene: -

CDR3aa: CASGRETQYF
CDR3nt: TGTGCCAGCGGAAGGGAGACCCAGTACTTC
abundance: -
v_gene: TRBV28
j_gene: TRBJ2-5
d_gene: -

CDR3aa: CASSARSTTGELFF
CDR3nt: TGTGCCAGCAGTGCACGGTCTACCACCGGGGAGCTGTTTTTT
abundance: -
v_gene: TRBV2
j_gene: TRBJ2-2
d_gene: -

CDR3aa: CASSPTGQYWDTQYF
CDR3nt: TGTGCCAGCAGTCCGACAGGACAGTATTGGGATACGCAGTATTTT
abundance: -
v_gene: TRBV28
j_gene: TRBJ2-3
d_gene: -

CDR3aa: CASSLISGGENTEAFF
CDR3nt: TGTGCCAGCTCCCTTATCAGCGGGGGGGAGAACACTGAAGCTTTCTTT
abundance: -
v_gene: TRBV18
j_gene: TRBJ1-1
d_gene: -

CDR3aa: CASSLTGQSNEQFF
CDR3nt: TGTGCCAGCAGCTTAACGGGACAGAGCAATGAGCAGTTCTTC
abundance: -
v_gene: TRBV7-3
j_gene: TRBJ2-1
d_gene: TRBD1

CDR3aa: CASSFAGSRGSYEGYTF
CDR3nt: TGTGCCAGCAGCTTTGCAGGGTCCCGGGGGTCCTACGAGGGCTACACCTTC
abundance: -
v_gene: TRBV11-2
j_gene: TRBJ1-2
d_gene: -

CDR3aa: CASGTGANVLTF
CDR3nt: TGTGCCAGCGGGACCGGGGCCAACGTCCTGACTTTC
abundance: once
v_gene: TRBV7-3
j_gene: TRBJ2-6
d_gene: -

CDR3aa: CASSSLQGARGYTF
CDR3nt: TGTGCCAGCAGTTCCCTCCAGGGGGCGCGCGGCTACACCTTC
abundance: -
v_gene: TRBV28
j_gene: TRBJ1-2
d_gene: TRBD1

CDR3aa: CASSFAPNTEAFF
CDR3nt: TGTGCCAGCAGCTTTGCCCCGAACACTGAAGCTTTCTTT
abundance: -
v_gene: TRBV7-7
j_gene: TRBJ1-1
d_gene: -

CDR3aa: CASSLPGGSYEQYF
CDR3nt: TGTGCCAGCAGTTTACCCGGAGGCTCCTACGAGCAGTACTTC
abundance: -
v_gene: TRBV28
j_gene: TRBJ2-7
d_gene: -

CDR3aa: CAWSNTGELFF
CDR3nt: TGTGCCTGGAGTAACACCGGGGAGCTGTTTTTT
abundance: -
v_gene: TRBV30
j_gene: TRBJ2-2
d_gene: -

CDR3aa: CASSLTGTSGSWGTYEQYF
CDR3nt: TGCGCCAGCAGCTTGACGGGGACTAGCGGGAGTTGGGGCACCTACGAGCAGTACTTC
abundance: once
v_gene: TRBV5-1
j_gene: TRBJ2-7
d_gene: TRBD2

CDR3aa: CASSPSGQGASGANVLTF
CDR3nt: TGTGCCAGCTCACCCTCAGGACAGGGCGCCTCTGGGGCCAACGTCCTGACTTTC
abundance: once
v_gene: TRBV18
j_gene: TRBJ2-6
d_gene: TRBD1

CDR3aa: CASSPAGSTEAFF
CDR3nt: TGTGCCAGCTCACCGGCAGGGAGCACTGAAGCTTTCTTT
abundance: -
v_gene: TRBV18
j_gene: TRBJ1-1
d_gene: -

CDR3aa: CASSSLGHSNTEAFF
CDR3nt: TGTGCCAGCAGCTCGCTGGGACACTCGAACACTGAAGCTTTCTTT
abundance: -
v_gene: TRBV7-3
j_gene: TRBJ1-1
d_gene: -

CDR3aa: CASSEWRTGAFF
CDR3nt: TGTGCCAGCAGTGAATGGAGGACAGGAGCTTTCTTT
abundance: few
v_gene: TRBV25-1
j_gene: TRBJ1-1
d_gene: TRBD1

CDR3aa: CASSLSPGARSYNEQFF
CDR3nt: TGTGCCAGCAGCTTGTCCCCGGGAGCGCGTTCCTACAATGAGCAGTTCTTC
abundance: -
v_gene: TRBV5-4
j_gene: TRBJ2-1
d_gene: -